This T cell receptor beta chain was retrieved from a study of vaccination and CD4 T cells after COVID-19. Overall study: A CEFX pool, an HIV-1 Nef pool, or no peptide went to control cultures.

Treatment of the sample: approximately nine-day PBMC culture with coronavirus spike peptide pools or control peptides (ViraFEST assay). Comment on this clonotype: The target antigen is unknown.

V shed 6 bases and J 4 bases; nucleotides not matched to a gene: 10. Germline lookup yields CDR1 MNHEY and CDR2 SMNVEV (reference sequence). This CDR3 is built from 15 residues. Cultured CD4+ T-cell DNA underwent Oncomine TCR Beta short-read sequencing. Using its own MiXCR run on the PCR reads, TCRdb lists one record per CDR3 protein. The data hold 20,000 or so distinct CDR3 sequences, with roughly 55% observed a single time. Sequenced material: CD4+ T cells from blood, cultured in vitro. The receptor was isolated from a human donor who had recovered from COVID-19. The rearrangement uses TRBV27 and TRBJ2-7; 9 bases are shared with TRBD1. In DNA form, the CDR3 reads TGTGCCAGCAGAATAAGGTGGACAGGGGAATACGAGCAGTACTTC. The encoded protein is CASRIRWTGEYEQYF.